This TCR beta chain was documented in a study of technical replicates of blood from a few donors. The CDR3 loop spans 14 amino acids. Germline V gives CDR1 SGHRS, CDR2 YFSETQ. V was pared by 3 bases and J by 7 bases, with 17 bases between. Profiling relied on immunoSEQ multiplex PCR, and the TCRdb table lists in-frame clones only, not all of them. The profile shows fewer than 70,000 clones, 65% to 90% of them singletons. V and J are TRBV5-1 and TRBJ2-7; D possibly corresponds to TRBD2 (5 bases). Input material: PBMCs. This clonotype was sampled from a human donor in good health. Some clones in this sample may be carry-over from other donors' samples. CDR3 DNA sequence: TGCGCCAGCAGCTCCGAAATAGCGACCAGGGAGCAGTACTTC. Translation: CASSSEIATREQYF.